Included here is one TCR beta chain sequence, with context. This record belongs to a study of early T cells in non-severe SARS-CoV-2 infection. The CDR3 covers 16 residues. Per germline, CDR1 SGHNT and CDR2 YYREEE (reference sequence). The ends lost 3 bases at V and 1 base at J; junction bases unmatched: 4. A single record per CDR3 protein comes from TCRdb applying MiXCR to the 5' RACE reads. The sample holds around 50,000 distinct CDR3 sequences, 5.5% to 6.5% seen once. V usage is TRBV5-4 and J usage is TRBJ2-3; 11 bases are shared with TRBD2. The sequencing input was whole blood. This TCR came from an adult who was a healthcare worker with PCR-confirmed SARS-CoV-2 infection or an uninfected control (not recorded which). The DNA of the CDR3 is TGTGCCAGCAGCTCCCTAGCGGGGGGTGGCACAGATACGCAGTATTTT. The encoded protein is CASSSLAGGGTDTQYF. Full variable domain (missing parts from reference TRBV5-4 and TRBJ2-3): ETGVTQSPTHLIKTRGQQVTLRCSSQSGHNTVSWYQQALGQGPQFIFQYYREEENGRGNFPPRFSGLQFPNYSSELNVNALELDDSALYLCASSSLAGGGTDTQYFGPGTRLTVL.